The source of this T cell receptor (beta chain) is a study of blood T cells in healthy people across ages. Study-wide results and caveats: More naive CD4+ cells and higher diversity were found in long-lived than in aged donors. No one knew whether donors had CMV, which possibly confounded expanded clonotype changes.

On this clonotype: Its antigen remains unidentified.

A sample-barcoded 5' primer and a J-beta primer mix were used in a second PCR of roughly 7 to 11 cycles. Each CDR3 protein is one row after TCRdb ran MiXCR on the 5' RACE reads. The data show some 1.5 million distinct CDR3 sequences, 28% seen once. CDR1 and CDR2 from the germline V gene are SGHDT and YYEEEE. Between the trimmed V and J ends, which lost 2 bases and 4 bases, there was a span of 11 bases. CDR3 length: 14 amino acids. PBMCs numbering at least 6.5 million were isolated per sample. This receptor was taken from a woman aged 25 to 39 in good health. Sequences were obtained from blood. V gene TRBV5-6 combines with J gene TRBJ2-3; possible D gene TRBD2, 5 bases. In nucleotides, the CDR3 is TGTGCCAGCAGCTTTCCAGGAGCGGCAGATACGCAGTATTTT. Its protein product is CASSFPGAADTQYF.